Following are 8 T cell receptor beta chains from one sample sequenced in a study of cytomegalovirus exposure and HLA in healthy donors. 13 Jbeta primers and 60 Vbeta primers were used for the PCR. The data were produced by immunoSEQ multiplex PCR, yet TCRdb's version contains in-frame clones alone and is incomplete. This sample has about 120,000 clones; roughly 82% occur once, and the top ten carry 5.8%. The sequenced sample was PBMCs. These receptor sequences come from a man between 18 and 29 years old in good health and CMV-seropositive.

The CDR3 spells CASSIAGESYEQYF. DNA of the CDR3: TGTGCCAGTAGTATAGCGGGGGAATCCTACGAGCAGTACTTC. This chain uses TRBV19 with TRBJ2-7; D might be TRBD2 (6 bases). CDR1 is LNHDA and CDR2 is SQIVND in the germline V gene (reference sequence). The CDR3 totals 14 residues. The V gene lost 1 base and the J gene lost 1 base, with 8 bases spanning the gap.

This chain uses TRBV7-9 with TRBJ1-1; 9 bases map to TRBD1. CDR1 and CDR2 from the germline V gene are SEHNR and FQNEAQ (reference sequence). V lost 5 bases, J lost 7 bases, and 8 bases stayed unmatched. CDR3 length: 14 amino acids. The CDR3 DNA reads as TGTGCCAGCAGCCTCGGGACAGGGAGCCATGAAGCTTTCTTT. Its protein product is CASSLGTGSHEAFF.

The V and J genes are TRBV10-2 and TRBJ1-2; D may be TRBD1 (6 bases). V dropped 2 bases and J dropped 4 bases, with 11 bases sitting between them. In germline, CDR1 is WSHSY, CDR2 SAAADI. CDR3 length equals 14 residues. CDR3 amino acids: CASSEARDIYGYTF. The CDR3 coding sequence is TGCGCCAGCAGTGAGGCCAGGGACATCTATGGCTACACCTTC.

The gene calls are TRBV19 and TRBJ1-1; 8 nucleotides line up with TRBD1. The CDR3 length is 13 residues. Germline V CDR1 and CDR2: LNHDA, SQIVND (reference sequence). V trimming: 8 bases; J trimming: 5 bases; junction bases outside the gene matches: 7. The DNA of the CDR3 is TGTGCCAGTGAAGACAGGGGATCGACTGAAGCTTTCTTT. This sequence encodes CASEDRGSTEAFF.

This clone was recorded only once. CDR3 protein: CASSSLGQGRWETQYF. The CDR3 nucleotides read TGTGCCAGCAGTTCCCTCGGACAGGGCCGATGGGAGACCCAGTACTTC. This chain links TRBV27 with TRBJ2-5, with TRBD1 matching 8 bases. The CDR3 totals 16 residues. The V and J ends lost 4 bases and 5 bases, in that order; junction bases with no gene match: 12. CDR1 MNHEY and CDR2 SMNVEV come from the germline V gene (reference sequence).

This clone was seen once. The chain uses TRBV29-1 and TRBJ2-3, with no clear D. Germline V gene data show CDR1 as SQVTM and CDR2 as ANQGSEA. The CDR3 length is 11 residues. Trimming took 5 bases from V and 6 from J, leaving 9 bases between them. The CDR3 reads CSVSTGDTQYF. The CDR3 bases are TGCAGCGTTTCCACCGGTGATACGCAGTATTTT.

The V gene is TRBV7-9, the J gene TRBJ2-5; TRBD2 aligns across 8 bases. The CDR3 is 14 amino acids. Germline assignment: CDR1 SEHNR and CDR2 FQNEAQ (reference sequence). Losses at the gene ends were 7 bases for V and 1 base for J; bases not matched to a gene: 5. The CDR3 DNA reads TGTGCCAGCAAAGGAGCGGGGGCCCAAGAGACCCAGTACTTC. This codes for CASKGAGAQETQYF.

V gene TRBV5-5 combines with J gene TRBJ1-6; 9 nucleotides line up with TRBD1. The CDR3 contains 16 residues. Germline assignment: CDR1 SGHKS and CDR2 YYEKEE (reference sequence). The V gene end was trimmed by 5 bases and the J gene end by 10 bases; junction bases not matched to a gene: 13. Here the CDR3 reads CASRVRDREARSPLHF. In DNA, the CDR3 is TGTGCCAGCAGGGTCCGGGACAGGGAGGCGAGATCACCCCTCCACTTT.